A single sample gave rise to the 20 T cell receptor beta chains below, sequenced in a study of CXCR3-negative and CXCR3-positive naive CD8 T cells. UMI labels and 5' RACE were used to prepare the TRB cDNA libraries. TCRdb reanalyzed the 5' RACE reads and collapses them to one entry per CDR3 protein, without DNA. The listing contains 140,000 to 150,000 distinct CDR3 sequences. Regarding the study as a whole: TRB CDR3 hydrophobicity was greater in CXCR3-positive naive cells than in CXCR3-negative naive cells.

These receptors have no known antigen. Specimen: naive CXCR3+ CD8+ T cells from blood. As for subset: CD45RO-CCR7+CD27+CD95- naive CD8+ T cells expressing CXCR3 (TNR3+). All receptors derive from a human donor in good health. Some clones in this sample may be carry-over from other donors' samples.

This sequence joins TRBV29-1 and TRBJ2-5. Germline V gene data show CDR1 as SQVTM and CDR2 as ANQGSEA. The CDR3 covers 15 residues. CDR3 residues: CSVEDPQRQQETQYF.

The CDR3 sequence is CASSPRGGPNSPLHF. The rearrangement uses TRBV7-9 and TRBJ1-6; lacking DNA, the TRBD1 call made by TCRdb goes unchecked. Germline CDR1 reads SEHNR; CDR2 reads FQNEAQ (reference sequence). The CDR3 sequence is 15 residues long.

The V gene is TRBV19, the J gene TRBJ1-2; TCRdb proposes TRBD1, but this gene call is untestable without DNA. CDR3 length: 13 residues. Germline V gene sequence: CDR1 LNHDA, CDR2 SQIVND (reference sequence). The CDR3 protein is CASRVTDNYGYTF.

This rearrangement joins TRBV29-1 to TRBJ1-2; the TRBD1 assignment by TCRdb is unverifiable without DNA. The CDR3 runs to 11 residues. The germline V gene has CDR1 SQVTM and CDR2 ANQGSEA. This CDR3 is CSVEGQRGYTF.

The chain combines TRBV29-1 with TRBJ2-7. CDR1 SQVTM and CDR2 ANQGSEA come from the germline V gene. The CDR3 spans 11 residues. The CDR3 loop reads CSVAGGSEQYF.

The gene calls are TRBV28 and TRBJ2-3; TCRdb reports TRBD2, a call that lacks DNA to check it against. CDR1 is MDHEN, CDR2 SYDVKM, per germline. This CDR3 region has 14 residues. The CDR3 sequence is CASRPTDAGDTQYF.

This chain uses TRBV6-5 with TRBJ2-7; TCRdb names TRBD1, which stays unverified in the absence of DNA. The CDR3 has 14 residues. Per germline, CDR1 MNHEY and CDR2 SVGAGI. This chain's CDR3 is CASSYSSGTNEQYF.

V gene TRBV20-1 combines with J gene TRBJ2-7. The CDR3 loop spans 12 amino acids. Germline V gene lookup returns CDR1 DFQATT and CDR2 SNEGSKA (reference sequence). CDR3 loop: CSARGAGYEQYF.

This chain joins TRBV11-3 and TRBJ2-1; no DNA is available, so the TRBD1 call from TCRdb remains unchecked. Germline V gives CDR1 SGHNT, CDR2 YENEEA. The CDR3 runs 13 residues. The CDR3: CASTRDPGYEQFF.

The chain carries TRBV9 and TRBJ1-1; TCRdb's D gene call, TRBD1, goes unchecked for lack of DNA. The CDR3 is 15 residues long. Germline V gives CDR1 SGDLS, CDR2 YYNGEE. The CDR3 protein is CASSARQGVNTEAFF.

The chain links TRBV3-1 to TRBJ2-5; with no DNA, the TCRdb D assignment of TRBD2 cannot be verified. The CDR3 has 18 residues. The germline CDR1 and CDR2 sequences are LGHDT and YNNKEL (reference sequence). The CDR3 loop reads CASSQERRIAGEQETQYF.

This chain uses TRBV5-1 with TRBJ2-7. This CDR3 contains 15 residues. Germline V gene sequence: CDR1 SGHRS, CDR2 YFSETQ. The CDR3 spells CASSLRKWTADEQYF.

The gene calls are TRBV29-1 and TRBJ1-1. CDR1 and CDR2 (germline): SQVTM, ANQGSEA. The CDR3 is made up of 12 amino acids. The CDR3: CSVGGVNTEAFF.

The chain couples TRBV7-3 to TRBJ2-1; with no DNA, the TCRdb D assignment of TRBD1 cannot be verified. The CDR3 has 15 amino acids. The germline CDR1 and CDR2 sequences are SGHTA and FQGTGA. This chain's CDR3 is CASSFGQGSWDEQFF. Drawing the rest from reference TRBV7-3 and TRBJ2-1, the complete variable domain is GAGVSQTPSNKVTEKGKYVELRCDPISGHTALYWYRQSLGQGPEFLIYFQGTGAADDSGLPNDRFFAVRPEGSVSTLKIQRTERGDSAVYLCASSFGQGSWDEQFFGPGTRLTVL.

The chain joins TRBV5-4 to TRBJ2-2; no DNA is available, so the TRBD1 call from TCRdb remains unchecked. This CDR3 has 11 amino acids. The germline V gene encodes CDR1 SGHNT and CDR2 YYREEE (reference sequence). Here the CDR3 reads CASSQGGELFF.

The V call is TRBV11-2, the J call TRBJ2-6; the D call from TCRdb, TRBD2, cannot be confirmed without DNA. There are 16 residues in the CDR3. Germline V CDR1 and CDR2: SGHAT, FQNNGV. CDR3 protein: CASSLAPPAGANVLTF.

The chain combines TRBV7-9 with TRBJ2-3; with no DNA, the TCRdb D assignment of TRBD1 cannot be verified. The germline V gene encodes CDR1 SEHNR and CDR2 FQNEAQ (reference sequence). The CDR3 loop spans 15 amino acids. CDR3 residues: CASSWTLSDPDTQYF.

The chain carries TRBV7-9 and TRBJ2-7; absent DNA, TCRdb's TRBD1 call cannot be checked. Germline loops: CDR1 SEHNR, CDR2 FQNEAQ (reference sequence). This CDR3 has 17 residues. The CDR3: CASSPSPGQGSSYEQYF. Filled out from reference TRBV7-9 and TRBJ2-7, the complete variable domain reads DTGVSQNPRHKITKRGQNVTFRCDPISEHNRLYWYRQTLGQGPEFLTYFQNEAQLEKSRLLSDRFSAERPKGSFSTLEIQRTEQGDSAMYLCASSPSPGQGSSYEQYFGPGTRLTVT.

The rearrangement joins TRBV27 to TRBJ2-1; TCRdb calls TRBD2, which cannot be checked without DNA. This CDR3 region has 13 residues. Per the germline V gene, CDR1 is MNHEY and CDR2 is SMNVEV (reference sequence). This CDR3 is CATSSGTTDEQFF.

This sequence joins TRBV7-9 and TRBJ1-5. This CDR3 comprises 15 residues. Germline lookup yields CDR1 SEHNR and CDR2 FQNEAQ (reference sequence). CDR3 amino acids: CASSLGGYLNQPQHF.